This TCR beta chain was identified in a study of tissue T cells after allogeneic stem cell transplantation. Background on the study: Patients with graft-versus-host disease had grafts: several unmodified, three CD34-selected and T-cell-depleted. Pathologist review favored tissue samples showing histologically apparent lymphocytes. Study-wide results and limits: Shared clones across patients were few; motif clustering revealed tissue-specific shared signatures. Some tissue clones might be persisting host cells; their alloreactivity or antigen specificity was not determined.

Some clones are missing from TCRdb's copy, which holds only in-frame ones; the method was immunoSEQ multiplex PCR. In the table there are roughly 1,500 clones, 85% of which are singletons. This clone occurred a few times. Its specificity is not known. The receptor comes from a male patient between 35 and 75 years old with steroid-refractory graft-versus-host disease after an allogeneic stem cell transplant. The graft donor may be the source of some T cells. The source was esophageal tissue, collected at autopsy.

Here the CDR3 DNA reads TGTGCCAGCAGCTTATTCCGGATTGGGAACACCGGGGAGCTGTTTTTT. Translated: CASSLFRIGNTGELFF. The rearrangement links TRBV7-6 to TRBJ2-2; no reliable D call. Trimming stripped 2 bases from V and 1 base from J, with 11 bases between. The CDR3 extends over 16 amino acids. Per the germline V gene, CDR1 is SGHVS and CDR2 is FNYEAQ.